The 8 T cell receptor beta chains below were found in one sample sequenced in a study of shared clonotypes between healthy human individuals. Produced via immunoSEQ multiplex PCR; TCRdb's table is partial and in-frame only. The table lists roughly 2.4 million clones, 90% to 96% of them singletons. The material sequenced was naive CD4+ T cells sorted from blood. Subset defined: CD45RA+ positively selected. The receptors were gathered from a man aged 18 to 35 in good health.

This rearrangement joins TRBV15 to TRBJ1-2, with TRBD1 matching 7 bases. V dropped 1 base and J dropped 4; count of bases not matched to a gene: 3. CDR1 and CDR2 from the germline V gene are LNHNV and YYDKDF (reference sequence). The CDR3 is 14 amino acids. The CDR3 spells CATSRGGQLYGYTF. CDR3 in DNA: TGTGCCACCAGCAGAGGGGGACAGCTCTATGGCTACACCTTC. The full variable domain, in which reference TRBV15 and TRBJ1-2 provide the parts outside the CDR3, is DAMVIQNPRYQVTQFGKPVTLSCSQTLNHNVMYWYQQKSSQAPKLLFHYYDKDFNNEADTPDNFQSRRPNTSFCFLDIRSPGLGDTAMYLCATSRGGQLYGYTFGSGTRLTVV.

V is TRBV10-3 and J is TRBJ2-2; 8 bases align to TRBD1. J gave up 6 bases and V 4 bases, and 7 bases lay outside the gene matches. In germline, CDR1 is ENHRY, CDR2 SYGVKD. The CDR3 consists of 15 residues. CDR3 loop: CAISVQGAMPGELFF. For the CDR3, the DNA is TGTGCCATCAGTGTGCAGGGGGCGATGCCCGGGGAGCTGTTTTTT.

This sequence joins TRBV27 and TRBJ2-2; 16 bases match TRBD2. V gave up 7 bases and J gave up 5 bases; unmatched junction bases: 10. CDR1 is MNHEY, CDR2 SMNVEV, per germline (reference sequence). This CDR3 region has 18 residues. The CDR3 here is CASTSLGTSGRATGELFF. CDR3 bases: TGTGCCAGCACCTCCTTAGGGACTAGCGGGAGGGCGACCGGGGAGCTGTTTTTT.

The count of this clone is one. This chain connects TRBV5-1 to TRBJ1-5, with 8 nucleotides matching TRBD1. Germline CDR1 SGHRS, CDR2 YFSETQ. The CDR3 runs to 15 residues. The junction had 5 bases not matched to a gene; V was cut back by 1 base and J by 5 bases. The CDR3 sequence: CASSLRTGLDQPQHF. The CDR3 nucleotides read TGCGCCAGCAGCTTGAGGACAGGGCTAGATCAGCCCCAGCATTTT.

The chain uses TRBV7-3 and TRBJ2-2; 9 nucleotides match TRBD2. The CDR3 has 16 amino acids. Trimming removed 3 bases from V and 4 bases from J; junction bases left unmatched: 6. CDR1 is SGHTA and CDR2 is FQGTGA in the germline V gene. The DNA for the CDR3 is TGTGCCAGCAGCTTTGGGACTAGCTCTCGCACCGGGGAGCTGTTTTTT. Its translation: CASSFGTSSRTGELFF.

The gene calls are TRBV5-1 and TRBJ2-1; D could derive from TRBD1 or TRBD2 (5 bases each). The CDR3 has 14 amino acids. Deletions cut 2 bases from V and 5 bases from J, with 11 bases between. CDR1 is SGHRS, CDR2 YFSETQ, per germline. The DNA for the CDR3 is TGCGCCAGCAGCTTCTCCAGGGAGAACAATGAGCAGTTCTTC. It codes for CASSFSRENNEQFF.

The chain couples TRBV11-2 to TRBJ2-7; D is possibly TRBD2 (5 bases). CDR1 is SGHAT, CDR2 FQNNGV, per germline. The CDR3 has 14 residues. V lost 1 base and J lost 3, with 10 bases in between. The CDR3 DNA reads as TGTGCCAGCAGCTTAGGAGCGGTCCTCTACGAGCAGTACTTC. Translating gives CASSLGAVLYEQYF.

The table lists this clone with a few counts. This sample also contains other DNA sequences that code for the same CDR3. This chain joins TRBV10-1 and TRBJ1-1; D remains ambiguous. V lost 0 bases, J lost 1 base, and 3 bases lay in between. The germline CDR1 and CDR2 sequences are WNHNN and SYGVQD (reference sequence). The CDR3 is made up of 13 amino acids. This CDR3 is CASSESRNTEAFF. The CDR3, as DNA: TGCGCCAGCAGTGAGTCGAGGAACACTGAAGCTTTCTTT.